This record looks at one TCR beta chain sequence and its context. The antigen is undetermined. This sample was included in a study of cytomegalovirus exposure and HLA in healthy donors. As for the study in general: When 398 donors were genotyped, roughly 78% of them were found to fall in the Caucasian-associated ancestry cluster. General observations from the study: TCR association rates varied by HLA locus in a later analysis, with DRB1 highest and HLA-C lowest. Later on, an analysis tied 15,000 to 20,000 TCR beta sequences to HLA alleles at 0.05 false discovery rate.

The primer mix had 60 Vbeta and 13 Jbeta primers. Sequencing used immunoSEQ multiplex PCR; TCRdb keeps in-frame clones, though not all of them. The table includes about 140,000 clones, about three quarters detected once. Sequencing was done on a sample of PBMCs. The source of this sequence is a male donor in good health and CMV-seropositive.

The CDR3 region has the DNA TGTGCCAGCAGTGGGACAGGCGTCTCGGACAATGAAGCTTTCTTT. This encodes CASSGTGVSDNEAFF. The genes are TRBV6-5 and TRBJ1-1, with TRBD1 matching 8 bases. Looked up from germline, CDR1 is MNHEY and CDR2 is SVGAGI. The CDR3 spans 15 residues. The V segment lost 5 bases and the J segment 7 bases; nucleotides outside the gene matches: 12.